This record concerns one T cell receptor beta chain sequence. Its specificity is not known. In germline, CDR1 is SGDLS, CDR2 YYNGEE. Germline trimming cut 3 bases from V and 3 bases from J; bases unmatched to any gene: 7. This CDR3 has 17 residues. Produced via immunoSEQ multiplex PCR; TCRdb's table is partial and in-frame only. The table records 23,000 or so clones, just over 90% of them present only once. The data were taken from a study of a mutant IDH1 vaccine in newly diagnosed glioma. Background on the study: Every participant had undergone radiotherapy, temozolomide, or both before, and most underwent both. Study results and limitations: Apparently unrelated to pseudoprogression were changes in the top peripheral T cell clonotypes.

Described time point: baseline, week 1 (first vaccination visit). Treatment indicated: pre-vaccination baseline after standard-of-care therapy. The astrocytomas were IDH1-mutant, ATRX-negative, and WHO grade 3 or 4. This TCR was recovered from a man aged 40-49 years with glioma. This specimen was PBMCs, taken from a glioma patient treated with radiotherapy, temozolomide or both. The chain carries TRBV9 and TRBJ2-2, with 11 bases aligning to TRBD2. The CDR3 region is CASSAPTSGGDTGELFF. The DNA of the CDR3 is TGTGCCAGCAGCGCTCCTACTAGCGGGGGAGACACCGGGGAGCTGTTTTTT.